The 29 T cell receptor beta chains in this list originate from one sample, sequenced in a study of long-term antiretroviral therapy in people with HIV. At the survey level, the v3.0 immunoSEQ assay was run. Profiled with immunoSEQ multiplex PCR; TCRdb holds only in-frame clones, not every one. The sample has 32,000 or so clones; 60% to 85% are singletons. The sequences come from unsorted PBMCs, collected 2 years after starting antiretroviral therapy. Receptors were obtained from a woman aged 45-60 years with HIV.

The chain recombines TRBV5-8 with TRBJ1-5; 7 bases map to TRBD1. Trimming cost V 6 bases and J 0 bases; bases outside gene matches: 6. This CDR3 is built from 15 residues. Germline V gene data show CDR1 as SGHTS and CDR2 as YDEGEE. The CDR3 region has the DNA TGTGCCAGCATCCGACAGGGTCATAGCAATCAGCCCCAGCATTTT. Translation gives CASIRQGHSNQPQHF.

The chain uses TRBV28 and TRBJ2-3; 9 positions agree with TRBD2. The CDR3 totals 18 residues. CDR1 is MDHEN, CDR2 SYDVKM, per germline. V dropped 3 bases and J dropped 4; count of bases not matched to a gene: 14. The CDR3 protein is CASSFRRAARGGPDTQYF. The CDR3 region has the DNA TGTGCCAGCAGTTTTCGGCGGGCTGCGCGGGGGGGCCCAGATACGCAGTATTTT.

The chain recombines TRBV9 with TRBJ1-2; 8 bases match TRBD1. CDR3 length: 17 residues. Germline-derived CDR1 and CDR2 are SGDLS and YYNGEE. Trimming at V came to 4 bases and at J to 0 bases, leaving 11 bases not matched to a gene. CDR3 nucleotide sequence: TGTGCCAGCAGCCGGCAAGGGGACAGGCCTTCTAACTATGGCTACACCTTC. It codes for CASSRQGDRPSNYGYTF.

This clone was found a few times. The CDR3 here is CASSQTTGLGTEAFF. The DNA of the CDR3 is TGTGCCAGCAGCCAAACGACAGGGCTGGGAACTGAAGCTTTCTTT. J is TRBJ1-1 and V is TRBV28; 7 nucleotides align to TRBD1. The V segment lost 6 bases and the J segment 5 bases; nucleotides outside the gene matches: 12. CDR1 and CDR2 (germline): MDHEN, SYDVKM. The CDR3 extends over 15 amino acids.

The CDR3 coding sequence is TGTGCCAGCAGTTACACCCTCCAGAAGGGAGGGGAGCAGTTCTTC. It translates to CASSYTLQKGGEQFF. The J gene is TRBJ2-1, the V gene TRBV6-6; TRBD2 agrees at 7 bases. V shed 2 bases, J shed 10 bases, and the junction held 11 bases outside the gene matches. CDR1 is MNHNY and CDR2 is SVGAGI in the germline V gene (reference sequence). The CDR3 contains 15 residues.

The chain's CDR3 is CASSPGTGGLYEQYF. CDR3 DNA: TGTGCCAGCAGCCCCGGGACAGGGGGGTTGTACGAGCAGTACTTC. The J gene is TRBJ2-7, the V gene TRBV9; TRBD1 agrees at 11 bases. The CDR3 sequence is 15 residues long. Looked up from germline, CDR1 is SGDLS and CDR2 is YYNGEE. Trimming took 4 bases from V and 4 from J; bases not matched to a gene: 7.

The J gene is TRBJ1-6, the V gene TRBV15, with D tentatively TRBD1 (5 bases). In germline, CDR1 is LNHNV, CDR2 YYDKDF (reference sequence). The CDR3 loop spans 15 amino acids. V was cut by 0 bases and J by 9 bases, with 12 bases left in between. The CDR3 sequence is CATSRDRGMSSPLHF. For the CDR3, the DNA is TGTGCCACCAGCAGAGATAGGGGCATGAGTTCACCCCTCCACTTT. Together with reference TRBV15 and TRBJ1-6, the CDR3 gives the full variable domain: DAMVIQNPRYQVTQFGKPVTLSCSQTLNHNVMYWYQQKSSQAPKLLFHYYDKDFNNEADTPDNFQSRRPNTSFCFLDIRSPGLGDTAMYLCATSRDRGMSSPLHFGNGTRLTVT.

This clone was counted only a few times. A junction end diverges from the germline sequence, so it may reflect a read error. The chain couples TRBV7-9 to TRBJ1-1; no clear D gene. The CDR3 spans 12 residues. Germline V CDR1 and CDR2: SEHNR, FQNEAQ (reference sequence). This CDR3 is CASSLGSTEAFF. CDR3 DNA sequence: TGTGCCAGCAGTTTAGGGTCTACTGAAGCTTTCTTT.

The chain combines TRBV6-1 with TRBJ1-3; no clear D gene. With 7 bases removed from V and 8 bases from J, the gap between germline ends came to 12 bases. Germline V gene data show CDR1 as MNHNS and CDR2 as SASEGT. This CDR3 has 12 amino acids. The DNA for the CDR3 is TGTGCCAGCACCGAATCAGCCCACACCATATATTTT. This codes for CASTESAHTIYF.

The J gene is TRBJ2-2, the V gene TRBV5-4; D uncertain. CDR3 length: 14 residues. V lost 0 bases and J 6 bases, leaving 9 bases between the germline ends. Germline V lookup: CDR1 SGHNT, CDR2 YYREEE (reference sequence). The CDR3: CASSLDLESGELFF. The DNA of the CDR3 is TGTGCCAGCAGCTTGGATTTAGAGTCCGGGGAGCTGTTTTTT.

The chain links TRBV5-6 to TRBJ1-6, with a tentative D call TRBD1 (5 bases). The CDR3 contains 16 residues. Germline V gene sequence: CDR1 SGHDT, CDR2 YYEEEE. V shed 4 bases and J shed 3 bases, with 14 bases lying between them. The CDR3 DNA is TGTGCCAGCAGCCGGGGAGGGGCCCTCTATAATTCACCCCTCCACTTT. The encoded protein is CASSRGGALYNSPLHF.

This clone came up once. The chain recombines TRBV6-1 with TRBJ2-7; D ambiguous. The CDR3 has 14 amino acids. Germline CDR1 MNHNS, CDR2 SASEGT. Trimming stripped 7 bases from V and 6 bases from J, with 19 bases between. This CDR3 reads CASTQFGVGIEQYF. The DNA for the CDR3 is TGTGCCAGCACCCAATTTGGGGTGGGGATCGAGCAGTACTTC.

V is TRBV27 and J is TRBJ2-5; D is uncertain. In germline, CDR1 is MNHEY, CDR2 SMNVEV (reference sequence). V was shortened by 4 bases and J by 2 bases, with 8 bases between the two germline ends. This CDR3 region has 13 residues. The CDR3 nucleotides are TGTGCCAGCAGTTCCCTGGGACAAGAGACCCAGTACTTC. Its protein is CASSSLGQETQYF.

This clone turned up a few times. The rearrangement uses TRBV11-2 and TRBJ2-1; D possibly corresponds to TRBD1 (6 bases). V lost 8 bases and J lost 4, with 21 bases in between. Germline CDR1 is SGHAT and CDR2 is FQNNGV. This CDR3 is 16 amino acids long. The CDR3 region has the DNA TGTGCCAGCGGCGATTCCGAACAGGGCACGTACAATGAGCAGTTCTTC. This gives the protein CASGDSEQGTYNEQFF.

The V gene is TRBV4-1, the J gene TRBJ2-5; the match to TRBD2 covers 9 bases. V lost 3 bases and J lost 5; bases outside the gene matches: 16. This CDR3 region has 18 residues. In germline, CDR1 is MGHRA, CDR2 YSYEKL. CDR3 region: CASSHGGVAGVVRETQYF. CDR3 in DNA: TGCGCCAGCAGCCACGGAGGAGTAGCGGGGGTCGTCCGGGAGACCCAGTACTTC.

A single count supports this clone. The chain recombines TRBV10-1 with TRBJ1-5; D gene unclear. From germline, CDR1 is WNHNN and CDR2 SYGVQD (reference sequence). The CDR3 is 12 amino acids. Trimming left V 2 bases short and J 7 bases short, with 6 bases between. The CDR3 is CASSEGRQPQHF. CDR3 in DNA: TGCGCCAGCAGTGAGGGCCGACAGCCCCAGCATTTT.

The chain recombines TRBV2 with TRBJ2-2; D gene unclear. Deletions cut 0 bases from V and 7 bases from J, with 9 bases between. The CDR3 is 14 amino acids. Germline V lookup: CDR1 SNHLY, CDR2 FYNNEI. The CDR3 region has the DNA TGTGCCAGCAGTGAAGCGCACCAATTCGGGGAGCTGTTTTTT. Translated, it gives CASSEAHQFGELFF.

The V call is TRBV18, the J call TRBJ2-2; 7 positions agree with TRBD1. Germline lookup yields CDR1 KGHSH and CDR2 LQKENI. This CDR3 region has 17 residues. V was clipped by 2 bases and J by 0 bases; unmatched bases: 6. The CDR3 coding sequence is TGTGCCAGCTCACCATATGAGGGGGCCCCGAACACCGGGGAGCTGTTTTTT. Protein product: CASSPYEGAPNTGELFF.

The CDR3 here is CASTEERQPQHF. CDR3 in DNA: TGTGCCAGCACCGAAGAGCGGCAGCCCCAGCATTTT. This chain links TRBV5-6 with TRBJ1-5; D remains ambiguous. Germline-derived CDR1 and CDR2 are SGHDT and YYEEEE. The CDR3 has 12 residues. V lost 6 bases and J 7 bases, leaving 11 bases between the germline ends.

This clone came up once. The chain links TRBV11-2 to TRBJ2-2, with unresolved D. This CDR3 has 14 residues. Germline V lookup: CDR1 SGHAT, CDR2 FQNNGV. V lost 3 bases, J lost 3 bases, and 8 bases lay in between. The CDR3 spells CASSFFVDTGELFF. Here the CDR3 DNA reads TGTGCCAGCAGCTTTTTCGTCGACACCGGGGAGCTGTTTTTT.

The chain links TRBV2 to TRBJ1-5; D is ambiguous. Germline loops: CDR1 SNHLY, CDR2 FYNNEI. The CDR3 is made up of 12 amino acids. V was pared by 8 bases and J by 7 bases, with 12 bases between. The CDR3 is CASRTGRQPQHF. The CDR3 DNA follows: TGTGCCAGCCGGACCGGGCGGCAGCCCCAGCATTTT. Based on the CDR3 plus reference TRBV2 and TRBJ1-5, the full variable domain is EPEVTQTPSHQVTQMGQEVILRCVPISNHLYFYWYRQILGQKVEFLVSFYNNEISEKSEIFDDQFSVERPDGSNFTLKIRSTKLEDSAMYFCASRTGRQPQHFGDGTRLSIL.

This chain uses TRBV6-4 with TRBJ1-6; perhaps TRBD1 as D (5 bases). Between the trimmed V and J ends, which lost 3 bases and 8 bases, there was a span of 8 bases. Germline lookup yields CDR1 MRHNA and CDR2 SNTAGT. CDR3 length equals 13 residues. CDR3 sequence reads: CASSEEGHSPLHF. The DNA for the CDR3 is TGTGCCAGCAGTGAGGAGGGACATTCACCCCTCCACTTT.

V usage is TRBV7-3 and J usage is TRBJ2-5; no clear D. Per germline, CDR1 SGHTA and CDR2 FQGTGA. V was shortened by 1 base and J by 4 bases, with 4 bases between the two germline ends. This CDR3 has 12 amino acids. The CDR3 sequence is CASSLSGETQYF. The CDR3 coding sequence is TGTGCCAGCAGCTTAAGCGGAGAGACCCAGTACTTC.

The chain carries TRBV7-8 and TRBJ1-2; D is perhaps TRBD1 (6 bases). In germline, CDR1 is SGHVS, CDR2 FQNEAQ. CDR3 length: 12 residues. Trimming removed 5 bases at V and 5 bases at J, with 9 bases between. DNA for the CDR3: TGTGCCAGCAGCAGACAGGATTATGGCTACACCTTC. Translated: CASSRQDYGYTF.

The chain joins TRBV11-2 to TRBJ1-5; 7 bases map to TRBD1. With V trimmed by 5 bases and J by 6 bases, 13 bases remained unmatched. The CDR3 length is 16 residues. Germline assignment: CDR1 SGHAT and CDR2 FQNNGV. Here the CDR3 reads CASSDTRQGSSQPQHF. For the CDR3, the DNA is TGTGCCAGCAGCGATACCCGACAGGGTTCGAGTCAGCCCCAGCATTTT.

V and J are TRBV7-9 and TRBJ1-5; 7 bases align to TRBD1. V lost 3 bases to trimming and J lost 1 base; unmatched junction nucleotides: 3. There are 15 residues in the CDR3. Germline V gene sequence: CDR1 SEHNR, CDR2 FQNEAQ (reference sequence). The CDR3 region has the DNA TGTGCCAGCAGCTTCTCGGGACAGAGCAATCAGCCCCAGCATTTT. Its translation is CASSFSGQSNQPQHF.

The J gene is TRBJ2-1, the V gene TRBV9; no definite D call. Germline assignment: CDR1 SGDLS and CDR2 YYNGEE. Trimming removed 4 bases at V and 6 bases at J, with 8 bases between. This CDR3 is 12 amino acids long. CDR3 sequence (DNA): TGTGCCAGCAGCCCTATCACCAATGAGCAGTTCTTC. As protein: CASSPITNEQFF.

The chain carries TRBV18 and TRBJ2-7; 8 bases are a match to TRBD1. Looked up from germline, CDR1 is KGHSH and CDR2 is LQKENI. The CDR3 contains 14 residues. J was trimmed by 2 bases and V by 4 bases; bases with no gene match: 4. This CDR3 is CASSQGQGAYEQYV. The CDR3 region has the DNA TGTGCCAGCTCACAAGGACAGGGAGCCTACGAGCAGTACGTC.

The chain joins TRBV27 to TRBJ2-2; D not certain. Trimming pared 7 bases from V and 1 base from J, leaving 10 bases between. CDR1 and CDR2 from the germline V gene are MNHEY and SMNVEV (reference sequence). This CDR3 comprises 14 residues. The CDR3 loop reads CASTYSLNTGELFF. The CDR3 DNA is TGTGCCAGCACCTACTCTCTGAACACCGGGGAGCTGTTTTTT.